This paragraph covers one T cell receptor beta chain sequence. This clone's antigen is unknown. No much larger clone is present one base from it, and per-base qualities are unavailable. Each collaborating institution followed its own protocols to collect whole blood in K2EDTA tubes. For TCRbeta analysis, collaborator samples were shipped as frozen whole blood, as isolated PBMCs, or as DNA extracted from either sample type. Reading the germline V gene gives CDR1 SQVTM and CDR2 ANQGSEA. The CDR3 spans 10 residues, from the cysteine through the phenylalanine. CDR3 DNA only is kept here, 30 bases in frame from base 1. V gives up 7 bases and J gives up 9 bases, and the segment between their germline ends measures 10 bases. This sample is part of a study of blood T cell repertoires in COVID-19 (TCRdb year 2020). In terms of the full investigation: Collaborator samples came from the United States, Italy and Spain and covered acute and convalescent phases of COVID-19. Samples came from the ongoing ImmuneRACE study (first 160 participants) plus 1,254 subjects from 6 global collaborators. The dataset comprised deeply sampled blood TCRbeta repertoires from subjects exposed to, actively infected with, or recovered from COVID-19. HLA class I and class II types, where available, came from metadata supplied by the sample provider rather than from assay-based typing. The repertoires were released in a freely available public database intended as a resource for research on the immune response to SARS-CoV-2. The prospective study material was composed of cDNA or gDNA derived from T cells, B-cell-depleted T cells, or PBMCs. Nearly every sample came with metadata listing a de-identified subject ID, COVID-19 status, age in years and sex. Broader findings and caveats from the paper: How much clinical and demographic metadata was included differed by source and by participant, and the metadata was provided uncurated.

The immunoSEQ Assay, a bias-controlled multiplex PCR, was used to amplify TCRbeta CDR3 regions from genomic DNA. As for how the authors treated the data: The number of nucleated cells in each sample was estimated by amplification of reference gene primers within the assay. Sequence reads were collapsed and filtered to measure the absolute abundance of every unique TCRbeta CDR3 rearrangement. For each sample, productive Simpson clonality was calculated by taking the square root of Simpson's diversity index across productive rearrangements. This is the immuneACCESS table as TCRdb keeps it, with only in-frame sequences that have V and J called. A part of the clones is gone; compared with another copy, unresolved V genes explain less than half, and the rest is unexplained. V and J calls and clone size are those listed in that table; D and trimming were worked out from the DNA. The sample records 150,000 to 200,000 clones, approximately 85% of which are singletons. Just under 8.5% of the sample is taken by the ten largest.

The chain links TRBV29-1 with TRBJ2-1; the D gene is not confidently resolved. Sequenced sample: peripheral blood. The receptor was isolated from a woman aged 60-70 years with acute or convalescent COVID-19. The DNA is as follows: TGCAGCGCCAGGCGTCCTGAGCAGTTCTTC. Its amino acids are CSARRPEQFF.